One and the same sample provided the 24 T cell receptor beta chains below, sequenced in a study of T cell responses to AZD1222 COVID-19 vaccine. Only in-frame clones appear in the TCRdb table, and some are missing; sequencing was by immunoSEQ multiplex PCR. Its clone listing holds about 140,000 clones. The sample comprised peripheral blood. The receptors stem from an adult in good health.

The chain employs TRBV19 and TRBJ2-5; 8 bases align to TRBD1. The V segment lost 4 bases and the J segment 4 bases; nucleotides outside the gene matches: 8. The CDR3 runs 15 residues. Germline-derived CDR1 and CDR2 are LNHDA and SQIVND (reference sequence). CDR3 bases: TGTGCCAGTAGTACCGGGCAGGGGGCTGGAGAGACCCAGTACTTC. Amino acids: CASSTGQGAGETQYF.

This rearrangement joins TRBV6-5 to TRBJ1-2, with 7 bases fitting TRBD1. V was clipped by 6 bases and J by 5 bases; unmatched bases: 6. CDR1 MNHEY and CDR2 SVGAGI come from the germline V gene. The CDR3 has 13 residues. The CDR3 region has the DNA TGTGCCAGCAGCCGGGACAGCACTTATGGCTACACCTTC. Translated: CASSRDSTYGYTF.

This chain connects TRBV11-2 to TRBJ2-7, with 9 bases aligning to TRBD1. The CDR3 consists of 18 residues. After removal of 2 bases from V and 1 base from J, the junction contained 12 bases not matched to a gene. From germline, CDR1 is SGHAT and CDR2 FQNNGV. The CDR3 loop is CASSLTGGSGRGSYEQYF. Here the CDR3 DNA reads TGTGCCAGCAGCTTAACAGGGGGCTCGGGCCGGGGGTCCTACGAGCAGTACTTC.

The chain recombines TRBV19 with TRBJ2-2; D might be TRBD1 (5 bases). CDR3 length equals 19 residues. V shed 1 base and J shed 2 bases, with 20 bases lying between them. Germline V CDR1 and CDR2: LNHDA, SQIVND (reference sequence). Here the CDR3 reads CASSIGVGWIGENTGELFF. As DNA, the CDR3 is TGTGCCAGTAGTATAGGGGTGGGTTGGATAGGGGAAAACACCGGGGAGCTGTTTTTT.

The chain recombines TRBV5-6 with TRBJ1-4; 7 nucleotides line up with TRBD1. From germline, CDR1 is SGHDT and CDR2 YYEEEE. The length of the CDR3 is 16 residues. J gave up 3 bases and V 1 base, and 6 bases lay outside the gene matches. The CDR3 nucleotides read TGTGCCAGCAGCTTGAGATGGGGACAGCCTAATGAAAAACTGTTTTTT. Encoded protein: CASSLRWGQPNEKLFF.

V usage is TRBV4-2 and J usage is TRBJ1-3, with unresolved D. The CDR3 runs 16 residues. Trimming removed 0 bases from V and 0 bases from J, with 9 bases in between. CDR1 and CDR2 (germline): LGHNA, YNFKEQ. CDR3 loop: CASSQDVGSSGNTIYF. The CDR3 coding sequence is TGTGCCAGCAGCCAAGATGTGGGGTCCTCTGGAAACACCATATATTTT.

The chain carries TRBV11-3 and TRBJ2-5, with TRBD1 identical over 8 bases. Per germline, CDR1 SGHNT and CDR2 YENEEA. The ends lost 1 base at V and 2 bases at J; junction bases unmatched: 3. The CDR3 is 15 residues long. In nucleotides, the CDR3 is TGTGCCAGCAGCTTAGGACAGGGGTTACAAGAGACCCAGTACTTC. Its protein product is CASSLGQGLQETQYF.

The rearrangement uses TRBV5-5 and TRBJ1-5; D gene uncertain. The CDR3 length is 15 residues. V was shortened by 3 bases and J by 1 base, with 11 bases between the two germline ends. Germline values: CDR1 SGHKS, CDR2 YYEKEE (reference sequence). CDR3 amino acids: CASSSWTESNQPQHF. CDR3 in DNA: TGTGCCAGCAGCTCGTGGACGGAGAGCAATCAGCCCCAGCATTTT.

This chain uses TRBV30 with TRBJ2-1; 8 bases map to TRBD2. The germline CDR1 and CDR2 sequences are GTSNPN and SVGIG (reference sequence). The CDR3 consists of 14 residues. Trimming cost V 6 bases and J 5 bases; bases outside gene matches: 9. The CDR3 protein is CACPGGGLNNEQFF. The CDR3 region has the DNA TGTGCCTGTCCCGGCGGGGGGCTGAACAATGAGCAGTTCTTC.

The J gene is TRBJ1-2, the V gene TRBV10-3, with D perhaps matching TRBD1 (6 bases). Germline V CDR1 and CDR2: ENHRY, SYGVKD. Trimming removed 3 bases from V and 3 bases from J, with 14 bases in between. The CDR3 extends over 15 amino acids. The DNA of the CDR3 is TGTGCCATCAGTGAAGAACCGACAGGTGACTATGGCTACACCTTC. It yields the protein CAISEEPTGDYGYTF.

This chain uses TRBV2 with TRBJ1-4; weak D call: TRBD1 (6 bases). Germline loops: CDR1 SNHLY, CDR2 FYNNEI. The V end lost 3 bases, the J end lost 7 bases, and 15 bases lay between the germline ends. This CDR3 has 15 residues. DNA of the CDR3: TGTGCCAGCAGTGATCGCAACAGGGAGGGTGAAAAACTGTTTTTT. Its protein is CASSDRNREGEKLFF.

CDR3 sequence: CASSMRQMNTGELFF. DNA of the CDR3: TGTGCCAGTAGTATGCGGCAAATGAACACCGGGGAGCTGTTTTTT. The gene calls are TRBV19 and TRBJ2-2; D unresolved. The ends were cut back, 3 bases at V and 1 base at J, with 9 bases in the middle. The CDR3 spans 15 residues. Germline V gene data show CDR1 as LNHDA and CDR2 as SQIVND (reference sequence).

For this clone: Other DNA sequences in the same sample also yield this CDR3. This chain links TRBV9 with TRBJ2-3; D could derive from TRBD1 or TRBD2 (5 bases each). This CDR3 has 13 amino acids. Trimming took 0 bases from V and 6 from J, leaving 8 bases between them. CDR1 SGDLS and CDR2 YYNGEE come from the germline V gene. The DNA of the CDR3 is TGTGCCAGCAGCGTAGGGGGGACGGATACGCAGTATTTT. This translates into CASSVGGTDTQYF.

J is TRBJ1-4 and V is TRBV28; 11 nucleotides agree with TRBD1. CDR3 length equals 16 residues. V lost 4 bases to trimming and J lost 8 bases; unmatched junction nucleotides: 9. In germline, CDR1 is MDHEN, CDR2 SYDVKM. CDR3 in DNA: TGTGCCAGCAGTTGGACGCGGACAGGGGGCGCGGAAAAACTGTTTTTT. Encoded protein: CASSWTRTGGAEKLFF.

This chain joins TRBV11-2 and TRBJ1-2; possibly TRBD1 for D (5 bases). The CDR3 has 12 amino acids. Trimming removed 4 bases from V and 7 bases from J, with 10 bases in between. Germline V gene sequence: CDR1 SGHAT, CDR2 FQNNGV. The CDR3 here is CASSYPRAGYTF. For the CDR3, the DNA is TGTGCCAGCAGCTACCCCAGGGCTGGCTACACCTTC.

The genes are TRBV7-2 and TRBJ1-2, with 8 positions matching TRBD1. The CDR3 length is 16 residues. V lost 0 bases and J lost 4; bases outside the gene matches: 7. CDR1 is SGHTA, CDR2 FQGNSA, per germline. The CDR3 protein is CASSLAGTGEAYGYTF. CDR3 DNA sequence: TGTGCCAGCAGCTTAGCGGGGACAGGAGAAGCCTATGGCTACACCTTC. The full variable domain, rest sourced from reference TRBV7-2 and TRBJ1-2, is GAGVSQSPSNKVTEKGKDVELRCDPISGHTALYWYRQSLGQGLEFLIYFQGNSAPDKSGLPSDRFSAERTGGSVSTLTIQRTQQEDSAVYLCASSLAGTGEAYGYTFGSGTRLTVV.

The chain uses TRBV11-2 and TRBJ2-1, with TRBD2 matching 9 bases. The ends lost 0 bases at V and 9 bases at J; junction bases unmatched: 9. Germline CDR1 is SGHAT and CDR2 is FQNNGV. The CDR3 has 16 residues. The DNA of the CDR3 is TGTGCCAGCAGCTTAGATCGGAGCGGGGGGACGGGTGAGCAGTTCTTC. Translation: CASSLDRSGGTGEQFF.

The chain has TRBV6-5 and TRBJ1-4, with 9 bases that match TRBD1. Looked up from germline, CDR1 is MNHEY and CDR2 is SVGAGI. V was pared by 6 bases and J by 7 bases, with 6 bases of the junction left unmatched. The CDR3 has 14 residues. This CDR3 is CASRKTGGGEKLFF. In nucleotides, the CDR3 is TGTGCCAGCAGGAAGACAGGGGGAGGTGAAAAACTGTTTTTT.

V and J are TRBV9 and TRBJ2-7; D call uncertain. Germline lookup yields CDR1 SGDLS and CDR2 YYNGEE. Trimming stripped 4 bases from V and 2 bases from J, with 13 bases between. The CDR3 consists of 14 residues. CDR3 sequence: CASSPKDNPYEQYF. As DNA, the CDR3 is TGTGCCAGCAGCCCCAAAGACAACCCCTACGAGCAGTACTTC.

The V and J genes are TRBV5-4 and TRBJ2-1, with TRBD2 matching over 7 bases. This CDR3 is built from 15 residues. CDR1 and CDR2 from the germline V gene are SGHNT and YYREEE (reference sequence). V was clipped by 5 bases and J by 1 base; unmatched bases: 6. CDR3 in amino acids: CASSSSGGSYNEQFF. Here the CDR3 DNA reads TGTGCCAGCAGTTCCTCGGGGGGATCCTACAATGAGCAGTTCTTC. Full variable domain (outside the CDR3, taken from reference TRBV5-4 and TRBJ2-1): ETGVTQSPTHLIKTRGQQVTLRCSSQSGHNTVSWYQQALGQGPQFIFQYYREEENGRGNFPPRFSGLQFPNYSSELNVNALELDDSALYLCASSSSGGSYNEQFFGPGTRLTVL.

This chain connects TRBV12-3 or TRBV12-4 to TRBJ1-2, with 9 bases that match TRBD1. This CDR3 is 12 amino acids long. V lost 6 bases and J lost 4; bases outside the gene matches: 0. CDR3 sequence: CASRGQGYGYTF. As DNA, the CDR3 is TGTGCCAGCAGGGGACAGGGCTATGGCTACACCTTC.

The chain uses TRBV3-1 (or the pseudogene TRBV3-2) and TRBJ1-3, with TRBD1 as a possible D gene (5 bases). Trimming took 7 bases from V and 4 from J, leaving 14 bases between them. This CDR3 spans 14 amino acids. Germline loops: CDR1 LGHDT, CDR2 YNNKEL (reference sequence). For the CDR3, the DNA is TGTGCCAGCACCACCGGGACCAAAGGAAACACCATATATTTT. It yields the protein CASTTGTKGNTIYF.

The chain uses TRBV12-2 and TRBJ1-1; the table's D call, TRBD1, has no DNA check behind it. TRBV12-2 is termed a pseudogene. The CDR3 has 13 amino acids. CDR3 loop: CASRLVTGTEAFF. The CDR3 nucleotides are TGTGCAAGTCGCTTAGTGACAGGAACTGAAGCTTTCTTT.

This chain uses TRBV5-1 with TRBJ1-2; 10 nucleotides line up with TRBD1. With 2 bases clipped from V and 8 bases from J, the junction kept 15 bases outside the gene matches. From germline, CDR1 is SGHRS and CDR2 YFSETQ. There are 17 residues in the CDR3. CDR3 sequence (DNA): TGCGCCAGCAGCTTTCAGGGACAGGGGCTCCCCGTTCGCGGCTACACCTTC. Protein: CASSFQGQGLPVRGYTF.